This passage covers 25 T cell receptor beta chains from one sample sequenced in a study of blood T cell repertoires in COVID-19. The data were produced by immunoSEQ multiplex PCR, yet TCRdb's version contains in-frame clones alone and is incomplete. The sample shows approximately 330,000 clones, around 91% of them seen only once. The specimen sequenced was peripheral blood. Receptor source: a middle-aged woman with COVID-19, enrolled during active disease.

The rearrangement links TRBV19 to TRBJ2-2, with D possibly being TRBD2 (6 bases). Trimming removed 5 bases at V and 6 bases at J, with 10 bases between. This CDR3 has 13 amino acids. Germline assignment: CDR1 LNHDA and CDR2 SQIVND (reference sequence). For the CDR3, the DNA is TGTGCCAGTAGTTTGGAGGGGCCCGGGGAGCTGTTTTTT. As protein: CASSLEGPGELFF.

The chain recombines TRBV6-2 or TRBV6-3 with TRBJ2-1; 7 bases match TRBD1. This CDR3 spans 13 amino acids. CDR1 is MNHEY, CDR2 SVGEGT, per germline. The J segment lost 9 bases and the V segment lost 4 bases, leaving 6 bases of the junction unmatched. CDR3 sequence (DNA): TGTGCCAGCAGTTTCCGGGACAGACGTGAGCAGTTCTTC. Amino acids: CASSFRDRREQFF.

This clone came up once. The chain is built from TRBV11-1 and TRBJ2-1, with 8 bases matching TRBD1. CDR1 and CDR2 (germline): SGHAT, FQDESV (reference sequence). After removal of 3 bases from V and 7 bases from J, the junction contained 2 bases not matched to a gene. CDR3 size: 13 residues. The DNA for the CDR3 is TGTGCCAGCAGCTTTAGGACAGGGAATGAGCAGTTCTTC. Translating it yields CASSFRTGNEQFF.

This chain connects TRBV18 to TRBJ1-4; D might be TRBD1 (5 bases). The V and J ends lost 6 bases and 7 bases respectively, with 15 bases between them. This CDR3 has 14 residues. The germline V gene has CDR1 KGHSH and CDR2 LQKENI. Written as DNA, the CDR3 is TGTGCCAGCTCCCCGACAACCGGGGGTGAAAAACTGTTTTTT. Its translation: CASSPTTGGEKLFF.

The chain carries TRBV27 and TRBJ1-3; D remains ambiguous. CDR3 size: 12 residues. Trimming removed 4 bases from V and 4 bases from J, with 5 bases in between. Germline CDR1 and CDR2: MNHEY and SMNVEV (reference sequence). In DNA, the CDR3 is TGTGCCAGCAGTTCGGAGGGAAACACCATATATTTT. Protein: CASSSEGNTIYF.

The rearrangement joins TRBV6-2 or TRBV6-3 to TRBJ1-5; TRBD1 might be the D (5 bases). CDR1 and CDR2 (germline): MNHEY, SVGEGT. Trimming pared 6 bases from V and 1 base from J, leaving 16 bases between. The CDR3 is made up of 16 amino acids. The CDR3 DNA reads as TGTGCCAGCAGCCCTAGGCCGGGGGGAAGCAATCAGCCCCAGCATTTT. Its protein product is CASSPRPGGSNQPQHF.

The gene calls are TRBV11-2 and TRBJ1-4, with D perhaps TRBD1 (6 bases). CDR3 length: 16 residues. Germline loops: CDR1 SGHAT, CDR2 FQNNGV. Between the trimmed V and J ends, which lost 1 base and 4 bases, there was a span of 13 bases. Written as DNA, the CDR3 is TGTGCCAGCAGCTTAGTCCGGGGACACATTAATGAAAAACTGTTTTTT. Translated: CASSLVRGHINEKLFF. Full variable domain (remainder filled in from reference TRBV11-2 and TRBJ1-4): EAGVAQSPRYKIIEKRQSVAFWCNPISGHATLYWYQQILGQGPKLLIQFQNNGVVDDSQLPKDRFSAERLKGVDSTLKIQPAKLEDSAVYLCASSLVRGHINEKLFFGSGTQLSVL.

The table lists this clone with a count of one. The chain combines TRBV24-1 with TRBJ1-2; TRBD1 is a possible D gene (6 bases). The length of the CDR3 is 14 residues. The V end lost 5 bases, the J end lost 8 bases, and 17 bases lay between the germline ends. The V gene's germline CDR1 is KGHDR and CDR2 SFDVKD. DNA for the CDR3: TGTGCCACCAGTGCGCCAACAGGGAGTAGGGGCTACACCTTC. This gives the protein CATSAPTGSRGYTF.

This clone was recorded only once. The V and J genes are TRBV7-9 and TRBJ1-1; D unresolved. This CDR3 contains 16 residues. Trimming removed 5 bases at V and 1 base at J, with 17 bases between. Germline values: CDR1 SEHNR, CDR2 FQNEAQ (reference sequence). The DNA of the CDR3 is TGTGCCAGCAGCCCCCCGACTCACGTCCCGAACACTGAAGCTTTCTTT. Protein: CASSPPTHVPNTEAFF.

The V call is TRBV5-1, the J call TRBJ2-7; 7 nucleotides line up with TRBD1. Trimming removed 1 base from V and 4 bases from J; junction bases left unmatched: 8. Germline loops: CDR1 SGHRS, CDR2 YFSETQ. The length of the CDR3 is 15 residues. Written as DNA, the CDR3 is TGCGCCAGCAGCTTGACAGGGGCCCCATTGTACGAGCAGTACTTC. This encodes CASSLTGAPLYEQYF.

This clone was picked up one time. The V call is TRBV29-1, the J call TRBJ1-2, with a tentative D call TRBD1 (6 bases). Deletions cut 3 bases from V and 4 bases from J, with 21 bases between. The germline V gene encodes CDR1 SQVTM and CDR2 ANQGSEA. The CDR3 spans 16 residues. Written as DNA, the CDR3 is TGCAGCGTTGACACAGCCGGGACAAAGACCCCCTATGGCTACACCTTC. Residues: CSVDTAGTKTPYGYTF. Full variable domain (remainder filled in from reference TRBV29-1 and TRBJ1-2): SAVISQKPSRDICQRGTSLTIQCQVDSQVTMMFWYRQQPGQSLTLIATANQGSEATYESGFVIDKFPISRPNLTFSTLTVSNMSPEDSSIYLCSVDTAGTKTPYGYTFGSGTRLTVV.

The V call is TRBV5-1, the J call TRBJ2-3; possibly TRBD2 for D (6 bases). The CDR3 spans 14 residues. V was shortened by 4 bases and J by 2 bases, with 11 bases between the two germline ends. Germline CDR1 is SGHRS and CDR2 is YFSETQ. CDR3 sequence: CASSLGLFTDTQYF. The DNA of the CDR3 is TGCGCCAGCAGCCTGGGACTGTTCACAGATACGCAGTATTTT.

The DNA of the CDR3 is TGTGCCAGCAGCCAAGCGTTCCTGACTACCACGAACACCGGGGAGCTGTTTTTT. It specifies CASSQAFLTTTNTGELFF. The rearrangement uses TRBV3-1 (or the pseudogene TRBV3-2) and TRBJ2-2; maybe TRBD2 (5 bases). Trimming removed 1 base at V and 0 bases at J, with 15 bases between. CDR3 length: 18 residues. Germline V gives CDR1 LGHDT, CDR2 YNNKEL (reference sequence).

The chain uses TRBV28 and TRBJ2-5; 16 bases agree with TRBD2. The junction had 8 bases not matched to a gene; V was cut back by 6 bases and J by 4 bases. Germline CDR1 MDHEN, CDR2 SYDVKM. The CDR3 has 17 amino acids. The CDR3 DNA follows: TGTGCCAGCAGGTCCGGGACTAGCGGGAGGGCGTTAGAGACCCAGTACTTC. Protein sequence: CASRSGTSGRALETQYF. Filled out from reference TRBV28 and TRBJ2-5, the complete variable domain reads DVKVTQSSRYLVKRTGEKVFLECVQDMDHENMFWYRQDPGLGLRLIYFSYDVKMKEKGDIPEGYSVSREKKERFSLILESASTNQTSMYLCASRSGTSGRALETQYFGPGTRLLVL.

The gene calls are TRBV2 and TRBJ1-5, with 8 bases identical to TRBD1. This CDR3 has 15 amino acids. From germline, CDR1 is SNHLY and CDR2 FYNNEI. Trimming cost V 6 bases and J 5 bases; bases outside gene matches: 9. In nucleotides, the CDR3 is TGTGCCAGCAGCGATGGGACAGGCCGGGATCAGCCCCAGCATTTT. Translated: CASSDGTGRDQPQHF. The full variable domain, in which reference TRBV2 and TRBJ1-5 provide the parts outside the CDR3, is EPEVTQTPSHQVTQMGQEVILRCVPISNHLYFYWYRQILGQKVEFLVSFYNNEISEKSEIFDDQFSVERPDGSNFTLKIRSTKLEDSAMYFCASSDGTGRDQPQHFGDGTRLSIL.

This rearrangement joins TRBV5-4 to TRBJ1-1, with 8 bases that match TRBD1. V was pared by 4 bases and J by 4 bases, with 6 bases of the junction left unmatched. In germline, CDR1 is SGHNT, CDR2 YYREEE (reference sequence). The CDR3 extends over 14 amino acids. CDR3 sequence: CASSSGQGSTEAFF. As DNA, the CDR3 is TGTGCCAGCAGCAGCGGACAGGGTTCCACTGAAGCTTTCTTT.

V usage is TRBV11-2 and J usage is TRBJ2-7, with a possible D match to TRBD1 (6 bases). Germline-derived CDR1 and CDR2 are SGHAT and FQNNGV. The CDR3 consists of 14 residues. Trimming shortened V by 5 bases and J by 0 bases, and 11 bases separated the two germline ends. The CDR3 DNA follows: TGTGCCAGCAGCCGGGGACAAAGCTCCTACGAGCAGTACTTC. Its protein product is CASSRGQSSYEQYF.

The chain joins TRBV5-5 to TRBJ2-2; TRBD1 aligns across 9 bases. Germline CDR1 and CDR2: SGHKS and YYEKEE (reference sequence). The CDR3 length is 18 residues. The V gene end was trimmed by 4 bases and the J gene end by 4 bases; junction bases not matched to a gene: 14. This chain's CDR3 is CASSLPWRGQGSTGELFF. CDR3 in DNA: TGTGCCAGCAGCCTTCCGTGGAGGGGACAGGGCTCCACCGGGGAGCTGTTTTTT.

The V call is TRBV24-1, the J call TRBJ2-3; D might be TRBD1 (7 bases). The CDR3 covers 16 residues. V lost 0 bases to trimming and J lost 4 bases, with 13 bases between them. CDR1 is KGHDR, CDR2 SFDVKD, per germline. The CDR3 loop reads CATSDLRQGGPDTQYF. Here the CDR3 DNA reads TGTGCCACCAGTGATTTGAGGCAGGGGGGCCCAGATACGCAGTATTTT.

The genes are TRBV9 and TRBJ2-1; 8 positions match TRBD2. The CDR3 sequence is 15 residues long. V gave up 2 bases and J gave up 3 bases; unmatched junction bases: 4. Germline V lookup: CDR1 SGDLS, CDR2 YYNGEE. Written as DNA, the CDR3 is TGTGCCAGCAGCGTTAATAGCGGGAACTACAATGAGCAGTTCTTC. This codes for CASSVNSGNYNEQFF.

This clone was detected once. The same CDR3 arises from other DNA sequences in this sample as well. The chain recombines TRBV11-2 with TRBJ1-1; D is undetermined. The germline gives CDR1 SGHAT, CDR2 FQNNGV. Between the trimmed V and J ends, which lost 2 bases and 1 base, there was a span of 5 bases. The length of the CDR3 is 13 residues. The CDR3 here is CASSLHRNTEAFF. The CDR3 bases are TGTGCCAGCAGCTTACACAGGAACACTGAAGCTTTCTTT.

The chain recombines TRBV5-5 with TRBJ2-3, with TRBD2 as a possible D gene (6 bases). Per germline, CDR1 SGHKS and CDR2 YYEKEE (reference sequence). The V gene lost 0 bases and the J gene lost 5 bases, with 13 bases spanning the gap. The CDR3 covers 15 residues. CDR3 in amino acids: CASSLATGGVDTQYF. The DNA of the CDR3 is TGTGCCAGCAGCTTGGCAACCGGGGGAGTAGATACGCAGTATTTT.

J is TRBJ2-6 and V is TRBV6-2 or TRBV6-3, with 8 bases fitting TRBD1. CDR3 length equals 18 residues. Germline loops: CDR1 MNHEY, CDR2 SVGEGT. V lost 2 bases and J lost 0; bases outside the gene matches: 6. CDR3 residues: CASSYHGTGISGANVLTF. DNA for the CDR3: TGTGCCAGCAGTTACCACGGGACAGGAATCTCTGGGGCCAACGTCCTGACTTTC.

The V and J genes are TRBV4-2 and TRBJ1-1; D uncertain. CDR1 is LGHNA, CDR2 YNFKEQ, per germline. This CDR3 region has 13 residues. Between the trimmed V and J ends, which lost 3 bases and 5 bases, there was a span of 10 bases. This chain's CDR3 is CASSQEIKTEAFF. CDR3 DNA: TGTGCCAGCAGCCAGGAGATTAAGACTGAAGCTTTCTTT.

The rearrangement uses TRBV12-5 and TRBJ2-2; D might be TRBD1 (6 bases). This CDR3 is 16 amino acids long. Trimming stripped 1 base from V and 4 bases from J, with 13 bases between. Germline CDR1 and CDR2: LGHNT and FRNRAP. DNA for the CDR3: TGTGCTAGTGGTTTGGCTGGGGGCGGAAGCACCGGGGAGCTGTTTTTT. Its translation is CASGLAGGGSTGELFF.